One T cell receptor beta chain is described in this entry. The entry originates in a study of sequential checkpoint blockade in melanoma. As for the study in general: TCRβ was sequenced from DNA of about 94 pretreatment tumors. About two dozen patients had tumor biopsies before treatment and at week 13.

Treatment denoted: randomized to nivolumab then ipilimumab (arm A) or the reverse (arm B). Clones were sequenced by immunoSEQ multiplex PCR, and TCRdb holds only the in-frame ones, with some missing. Of 450 to 550 clones listed, approximately 22% are singletons. Trimming cost V 0 bases and J 5 bases, with 11 bases left between them. Germline CDR1 reads SGHRS; CDR2 reads YFSETQ. CDR3 length: 14 residues. V and J are TRBV5-1 and TRBJ1-1; D is possibly TRBD1 (6 bases). The TCR was taken from a human donor with melanoma. The sequencing here drew on tumor tissue (inferred from file names), taken from a patient given nivolumab and ipilimumab in sequence. The chain's CDR3 is CASSLDREVTEAFF. CDR3 nucleotide sequence: TGCGCCAGCAGCTTGGACAGGGAGGTTACTGAAGCTTTCTTT.